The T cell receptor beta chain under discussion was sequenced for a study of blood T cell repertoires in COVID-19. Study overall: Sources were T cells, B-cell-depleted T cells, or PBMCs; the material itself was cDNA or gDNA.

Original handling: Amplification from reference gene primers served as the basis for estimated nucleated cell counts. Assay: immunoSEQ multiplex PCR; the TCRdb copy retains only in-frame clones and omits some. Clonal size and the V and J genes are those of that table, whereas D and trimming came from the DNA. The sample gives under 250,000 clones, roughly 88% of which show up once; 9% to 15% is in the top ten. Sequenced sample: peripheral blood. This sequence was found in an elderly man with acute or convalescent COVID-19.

CDR3 DNA: TGTGCCAGCAGCGTAGTGGGGACTAAAGGCAATGAGCAGTTCTTC. Residues: CASSVVGTKGNEQFF. The rearrangement links TRBV9 to TRBJ2-1; 7 bases match TRBD2. In germline, CDR1 is SGDLS, CDR2 YYNGEE. The CDR3 consists of 15 residues. With V trimmed by 0 bases and J by 6 bases, 6 bases remained unmatched. Supplemented by reference TRBV9 and TRBJ2-1, the full variable domain reads DSGVTQTPKHLITATGQRVTLRCSPRSGDLSVYWYQQSLDQGLQFLIQYYNGEERAKGNILERFSAQQFPDLHSELNLSSLELGDSALYFCASSVVGTKGNEQFFGPGTRLTVL.